These 17 T cell receptor beta chains came from one sample sequenced in a study of blood T cells in healthy people across ages. Next came a second PCR, run for about 6 to 11 cycles, which used a sample-barcoded 5' primer along with a J-beta primer mix. In TCRdb, the 5' RACE reads were re-called with MiXCR into one record per CDR3 protein. The sample lists around 1.7 million distinct CDR3 sequences; 28% were seen once. The sequencing sample was made of blood. The receptor set was obtained from a woman aged 30 to 39 in good health.

The sample holds one count of this clonotype. This chain joins TRBV7-9 and TRBJ2-4; D ambiguous. Germline V gene lookup returns CDR1 SEHNR and CDR2 FQNEAQ (reference sequence). This CDR3 has 15 amino acids. Trimming pared 5 bases from V and 3 bases from J, leaving 14 bases between. CDR3 loop: CASSRQGYDKNIQYF. For the CDR3, the DNA is TGTGCCAGCAGCCGTCAAGGATACGACAAAAACATTCAGTACTTC.

This clonotype was seen only a few times. The chain employs TRBV28 and TRBJ1-2; unclear D gene. The germline CDR1 and CDR2 sequences are MDHEN and SYDVKM. V lost 6 bases to trimming and J lost 9 bases, with 23 bases between them. CDR3 length: 15 residues. DNA of the CDR3: TGTGCCAGCAGCCCCATTATGTCGGGTCTTGAGAGCTACACCTTC. Residues: CASSPIMSGLESYTF.

The rearrangement links TRBV7-6 to TRBJ1-2; D is unresolved. The CDR3 runs 13 residues. Deletions cut 5 bases from V and 8 bases from J, with 15 bases between. Germline CDR1 SGHVS, CDR2 FNYEAQ. CDR3 coding DNA: TGTGCCAGCAGCCCAACAGACTCCGGGGGCTACACCTTC. Protein sequence: CASSPTDSGGYTF.

Only a few counts were recorded for this clonotype. The rearrangement links TRBV7-2 to TRBJ2-3, with 7 bases that match TRBD1. From germline, CDR1 is SGHTA and CDR2 FQGNSA. There are 16 residues in the CDR3. J gave up 4 bases and V 4 bases, and 11 bases lay outside the gene matches. DNA for the CDR3: TGTGCCAGCAGCTCACTATCGACAGGGATGCCAGATACGCAGTATTTT. Protein product: CASSSLSTGMPDTQYF.

In the case of this clonotype: With a much larger clone just one base away, this may be a read error. V and J are TRBV10-1 and TRBJ2-7, with D possibly matching TRBD2 (5 bases). This CDR3 is 16 amino acids long. Per germline, CDR1 WNHNN and CDR2 SYGVQD (reference sequence). CDR3 sequence (DNA): TGCACCAGCAGTCCTCCTTTAGCGACTCCCTCCTACGAGCAGTACTTC. Protein sequence: CTSSPPLATPSYEQYF.

This clonotype was detected only a few times. The rearrangement links TRBV4-2 to TRBJ1-2; TRBD1 might be the D (6 bases). The CDR3 totals 15 residues. Per the germline V gene, CDR1 is LGHNA and CDR2 is YNFKEQ. Trimming took 0 bases from V and 1 from J, leaving 9 bases between them. The CDR3: CASSQDPQGNYGYTF. DNA of the CDR3: TGTGCCAGCAGCCAAGATCCACAGGGTAACTATGGCTACACCTTC.

This clonotype came up many times. The chain recombines TRBV10-3 with TRBJ1-1, with 7 bases identical to TRBD1. The length of the CDR3 is 14 residues. Germline V gene sequence: CDR1 ENHRY, CDR2 SYGVKD. V lost 5 bases and J lost 3; bases outside the gene matches: 6. CDR3: CAISRQGVDTEAFF. In DNA, the CDR3 is TGTGCCATCAGTAGACAGGGTGTGGACACTGAAGCTTTCTTT.

About this clonotype itself: Being one base from a much bigger clone, this may be a read error. The chain employs TRBV5-6 and TRBJ2-1, with D possibly TRBD2 on 5 matching bases. The J call may be in error: the DNA end matches TRBJ2-7 better. Germline CDR1 SGHDT, CDR2 YYEEEE. The CDR3 covers 16 residues. The CDR3 DNA reads as TGTGCCAGCACCCCAACCGAGGGAATCTCCTACAATGAGCAGTACTTC. This sequence encodes CASTPTEGISYNEQYF.

This clonotype was found a few times. This sequence joins TRBV4-1 and TRBJ1-2; the D is unclear. Trimming shortened V by 7 bases and J by 1 base, and 16 bases separated the two germline ends. Germline assignment: CDR1 MGHRA and CDR2 YSYEKL. This CDR3 is 15 amino acids long. The CDR3 bases are TGCGCCAGCACTCCAGTTCGGCGATTTAACTATGGCTACACCTTC. This translates into CASTPVRRFNYGYTF.

The chain couples TRBV12-3 or TRBV12-4 to TRBJ2-1; no clear D. The CDR3 totals 11 residues. Deletions cut 6 bases from V and 8 bases from J, with 8 bases between. DNA of the CDR3: TGTGCCAGCAGCTCTCAGTATGAGCAGTTCTTC. This sequence encodes CASSSQYEQFF.

The chain couples TRBV6-5 to TRBJ1-5; 10 positions match TRBD1. The germline V gene has CDR1 MNHEY and CDR2 SVGAGI. This CDR3 has 14 residues. Unmatched junction bases numbered 5, after V lost 6 bases and J lost 6 bases. CDR3 in amino acids: CASRTGTGVQPQHF. The CDR3 DNA reads as TGTGCCAGCAGGACCGGGACAGGGGTTCAGCCCCAGCATTTT.

Only a few counts were recorded for this clonotype. V usage is TRBV7-2 and J usage is TRBJ2-1; 9 bases fit TRBD2. The CDR3 runs 16 residues. Germline V CDR1 and CDR2: SGHTA, FQGNSA. Losses at the gene ends were 1 base for V and 5 bases for J; bases not matched to a gene: 6. CDR3 coding DNA: TGTGCCAGCAGCTTAGGTGGACTAGCGTTCAACAATGAGCAGTTCTTC. It specifies CASSLGGLAFNNEQFF.

Remarks on this clonotype: One end of the junction fails to match germline, which may point to a read error. V and J are TRBV6-6 and TRBJ2-4; 8 bases agree with TRBD2. The germline gives CDR1 MNHNY, CDR2 SVGAGI (reference sequence). The CDR3 length is 16 residues. This CDR3 reads CANSHTSGLAKNIQYF. Written as DNA, the CDR3 is TGTGCCAACAGTCATACTAGCGGCCTAGCCAAAAACATTCAGTACTTC.

Note on this clonotype: A single base separates this from a much larger clone, so it may be a read error. This chain links TRBV27 with TRBJ2-1; the D gene is possibly TRBD2 (7 bases). V shed 5 bases and J shed 4 bases, with 12 bases lying between them. Germline V gene lookup returns CDR1 MNHEY and CDR2 SMNVEV (reference sequence). The CDR3 has 14 amino acids. This CDR3 reads CASSRGAKYNEQFF. CDR3 nucleotides: TGTGCCAGCAGTCGGGGGGCGAAATACAATGAGCAGTTCTTC.

This clonotype occurred a few times. The chain carries TRBV28 and TRBJ1-5; no definite D call. This CDR3 region has 13 residues. Per the germline V gene, CDR1 is MDHEN and CDR2 is SYDVKM. With 7 bases removed from V and 2 bases from J, the gap between germline ends came to 9 bases. The CDR3 DNA sequence: TGTGCCAGCAAACCAGAGGGCAATCAGCCCCAGCATTTT. Its translation is CASKPEGNQPQHF.

The chain employs TRBV12-3 or TRBV12-4 and TRBJ2-4; D not resolved. This CDR3 is built from 15 residues. Trimming pared 7 bases from V and 0 bases from J, leaving 13 bases between. For the CDR3, the DNA is TGTGCCAGCACCCGGGCCCCGCTAGCCAAAAACATTCAGTACTTC. Translated: CASTRAPLAKNIQYF.

The chain carries TRBV4-1 and TRBJ2-5; maybe TRBD2 (6 bases). The germline V and J ends were trimmed by 5 bases and 2 bases, with 15 bases remaining between them. This CDR3 is 15 amino acids long. Per germline, CDR1 MGHRA and CDR2 YSYEKL. The CDR3 DNA reads TGCGCCAGCAGCTCCGGGACTTCTACACAAGAGACCCAGTACTTC. This translates into CASSSGTSTQETQYF.